The 14 T cell receptor beta chains listed next were all sequenced from one sample in a study of regulatory T cells in long-lasting Graves disease. The authors built TCR beta libraries using iRepertoire HTBI primers and Arm-PCR of CDR3 regions. TCRdb ran MiXCR on the multiplex PCR reads and lists one entry per CDR3 protein. This sample has about 440,000 distinct CDR3 sequences, with about 15% found just once. Indicated time point: newly diagnosed GD, antithyroid drugs for less than 3 months. Following extraction of RNA from PBMCs, that RNA was used to make the TCR library. These data were also reused for a study on T cells in Graves' hyperthyroidism and ophthalmopathy.

Material: peripheral blood mononuclear cells (PBMCs), obtained at new diagnosis, from a patient treated with antithyroid drugs. All receptors come from a woman aged 25 to 39 with Graves disease.

This clonotype was observed many times. The gene calls are TRBV6-1 and TRBJ2-5; D unclear. The CDR3 covers 11 residues. Deletions cut 7 bases from V and 5 bases from J, with 8 bases between. Germline-derived CDR1 and CDR2 are MNHNS and SASEGT. The CDR3 loop reads CASTPDETQYF. DNA for the CDR3: TGTGCCAGCACCCCAGACGAGACCCAGTACTTC.

This clonotype has only a few counts. The chain joins TRBV20-1 to TRBJ2-5, with D possibly TRBD2 on 6 matching bases. The V end was cut by 5 bases, the J end by 4 bases, with 29 bases between. CDR1 is DFQATT, CDR2 SNEGSKA, per germline (reference sequence). The CDR3 loop spans 18 amino acids. Here the CDR3 DNA reads TGCAGTGCTTTCCCCTCGGAGGGCCTTGGGGTGTTTAGAGAGACCCAGTACTTC. Its translation: CSAFPSEGLGVFRETQYF.

This clonotype was seen at least ten times. This chain links TRBV4-2 with TRBJ2-7; 11 bases agree with TRBD2. J was trimmed by 1 base and V by 1 base; bases with no gene match: 3. This CDR3 is built from 16 residues. The V gene's germline CDR1 is LGHNA and CDR2 YNFKEQ. The CDR3 nucleotides are TGTGCCAGCAGCCAAGTTGCTAGCGGGAGGTCCTACGAGCAGTACTTC. Its protein is CASSQVASGRSYEQYF.

This clonotype was picked up a small number of times. The chain couples TRBV5-1 to TRBJ2-2, with 10 bases identical to TRBD2. The CDR3 loop spans 15 amino acids. Germline V gene sequence: CDR1 SGHRS, CDR2 YFSETQ. V dropped 4 bases and J dropped 5; count of bases not matched to a gene: 5. The CDR3 loop reads CASSARTSGTGELFF. The CDR3 nucleotides are TGCGCCAGCAGCGCGCGGACTAGCGGTACCGGGGAGCTGTTTTTT.

V usage is TRBV27 and J usage is TRBJ2-3; TRBD2 agrees at 13 bases. The CDR3 is 20 amino acids. Germline V CDR1 and CDR2: MNHEY, SMNVEV (reference sequence). V was pared by 2 bases and J by 6 bases, with 17 bases of the junction left unmatched. CDR3 residues: CASSLKPGLAGTRGFDTQYF. CDR3 in DNA: TGTGCCAGCAGTTTAAAACCGGGACTAGCGGGAACCCGCGGCTTTGATACGCAGTATTTT.

This clonotype was counted at least ten times. This rearrangement joins TRBV20-1 to TRBJ2-5; TRBD2 might be the D (6 bases). The CDR3 spans 13 residues. Trimming left V 6 bases short and J 5 bases short, with 16 bases between. CDR1 is DFQATT, CDR2 SNEGSKA, per germline (reference sequence). CDR3 amino acids: CSARPGVGETQYF. CDR3 in DNA: TGCAGTGCCCGCCCGGGGGTTGGGGAGACCCAGTACTTC.

Regarding this clonotype: This sequence may be a read error, since a much larger clone differs from it by one base. The chain combines TRBV20-1 with TRBJ2-1; D gene unclear. The CDR3 length is 14 residues. Germline V gene sequence: CDR1 DFQATT, CDR2 SNEGSKA (reference sequence). The CDR3: CSARVSLSCNEQFF. As DNA, the CDR3 is TGCAGTGCTAGAGTTAGCCTCTCCTGCAATGAGCAGTTCTTC.

This clonotype was detected ten times or more. V and J are TRBV10-3 and TRBJ2-7; 12 positions agree with TRBD1. This CDR3 is 14 amino acids long. Germline CDR1 is ENHRY and CDR2 is SYGVKD. After removal of 7 bases from V and 5 bases from J, the junction contained 6 bases not matched to a gene. The CDR3 DNA is TGTGCCATCACTCCGGGACAGGGGGCTGACGAGCAGTACTTC. Protein product: CAITPGQGADEQYF.

This clonotype was seen more than once but under ten times. The chain is built from TRBV19 and TRBJ2-7, with 7 bases identical to TRBD1. CDR1 and CDR2 from the germline V gene are LNHDA and SQIVND (reference sequence). The CDR3 is 16 amino acids. V lost 4 bases and J lost 3; bases outside the gene matches: 12. CDR3 region: CASSRQTGNRLYEQYF. The CDR3 DNA reads TGTGCCAGTAGTAGGCAGACAGGGAACCGACTCTACGAGCAGTACTTC. The full variable domain, rest sourced from reference TRBV19 and TRBJ2-7, is DGGITQSPKYLFRKEGQNVTLSCEQNLNHDAMYWYRQDPGQGLRLIYYSQIVNDFQKGDIAEGYSVSREKKESFPLTVTSAQKNPTAFYLCASSRQTGNRLYEQYFGPGTRLTVT.

This clonotype has ten or more counts. The chain has TRBV12-3 or TRBV12-4 and TRBJ1-3, with unresolved D. Trimming pared 4 bases from V and 0 bases from J, leaving 4 bases between. The CDR3 has 13 residues. The CDR3 reads CASSSFSGNTIYF. The DNA for the CDR3 is TGTGCCAGCAGTTCCTTCTCTGGAAACACCATATATTTT.

In this sample, this clonotype turned up many times. The germline gene is not matched at one end of the junction; a read error may be the cause. The chain combines TRBV3-1 with TRBJ1-1, with a weak D call TRBD1 (5 bases). The CDR3 loop spans 18 amino acids. The V gene's germline CDR1 is LGHDT and CDR2 YNNKEL (reference sequence). CDR3 residues: CASNQYGVLGEPGAEAFF. CDR3 nucleotide sequence: TGTGCCAGCAACCAATATGGGGTTTTGGGGGAGCCGGGCGCTGAAGCTTTCTTT.

In the case of this clonotype: One end of the junction varies from germline; a read error may be responsible. The chain employs TRBV7-3 and TRBJ2-1, with D hard to call. There are 17 residues in the CDR3. Germline-derived CDR1 and CDR2 are SGHTA and FQGTGA. The CDR3 sequence: CASSQPPSRLGDNEQFF. For the CDR3, the DNA is TGCGCCAGCAGCCAACCTCCCTCCCGACTGGGTGACAATGAGCAGTTCTTC.

Only a few counts were recorded for this clonotype. This chain links TRBV6-1 with TRBJ2-5, with 7 bases fitting TRBD1. The germline CDR1 and CDR2 sequences are MNHNS and SASEGT. The CDR3 length is 14 residues. V was clipped by 6 bases and J by 5 bases; unmatched bases: 9. CDR3 sequence: CASSVRGRRETQYF. The CDR3 DNA reads as TGTGCCAGCAGCGTGAGGGGGCGTCGGGAGACCCAGTACTTC.

The chain carries TRBV5-4 and TRBJ2-5; D is possibly TRBD1 or TRBD2 (5 bases each). From germline, CDR1 is SGHNT and CDR2 YYREEE (reference sequence). V was shortened by 1 base and J by 0 bases, with 19 bases between the two germline ends. This CDR3 contains 18 residues. In DNA form, the CDR3 reads TGTGCCAGCAGCTTGACGATCCGGGGACGGACGAACCAAGAGACCCAGTACTTC. Translated, it gives CASSLTIRGRTNQETQYF.